Listed below are T cell receptor beta chains from one sample, sequenced in a study of neurological immune-mediated disorders. A single record per CDR3 protein comes from TCRdb applying MiXCR to the 5' RACE reads. This repertoire shows under 80,000 distinct CDR3 sequences, less than 5.5% found once; its top ten account for over 2.5%. Sample: PBMCs. These receptors all come from a woman aged 25 to 39 with multiple sclerosis. Each CDR3 is given with its conserved first and last residue. The order of the fields is J gene, clone size, CDR3 length, D gene, V gene, CDR3 protein, CDR3 DNA. A D gene is named only where the DNA matches it firmly. For some rows the clone size is stated as once, few or many, or as a class when expanded; others skip it.

J: TRBJ1-2
size: few
length: 14
D: -
V: TRBV14
CDR3: CASSLLGRRGGYTF
DNA: TGTGCCAGCAGCCTTCTCGGACGTCGGGGTGGCTACACCTTC

J: TRBJ1-1
size: many
length: 13
D: -
V: TRBV7-9
CDR3: CASSLAPSDEAFF
DNA: TGTGCCAGCAGCTTAGCGCCGTCAGATGAAGCTTTCTTT

J: TRBJ1-1
size: many
length: 14
D: TRBD1
V: TRBV6-5
CDR3: CASSRDRRNTEAFF
DNA: TGTGCCAGCAGTAGGGACAGGCGGAACACTGAAGCTTTCTTT

J: TRBJ2-7
size: many
length: 12
D: -
V: TRBV5-1
CDR3: CASSLDRHEQYF
DNA: TGCGCCAGCAGCTTGGATAGACACGAGCAGTACTTC

J: TRBJ2-1
size: many
length: 15
D: -
V: TRBV5-1
CDR3: CASSLDSTSYNEQFF
DNA: TGCGCCAGCAGCTTGGACAGTACCTCCTACAATGAGCAGTTCTTC

J: TRBJ2-3
size: many
length: 12
D: -
V: TRBV6-5
CDR3: CASSPLGDTQYF
DNA: TGTGCCAGCAGTCCCTTGGGGGATACGCAGTATTTT

J: TRBJ1-6
size: few
length: 16
D: -
V: TRBV4-1
CDR3: CASSSFGGSYNSPLNF
DNA: TGCGCCAGCAGCTCGTTTGGGGGCTCCTATAATTCACCCCTCAACTTT

J: TRBJ2-5
size: few
length: 13
D: TRBD2
V: TRBV9
CDR3: CASSSYSGEAQYF
DNA: TGTGCCAGCAGTTCCTATAGCGGGGAGGCCCAGTACTTC

J: TRBJ1-1
size: -
length: 16
D: -
V: TRBV28
CDR3: CASSLGVGGREAEAFF
DNA: TGTGCCAGCAGTTTGGGGGTAGGGGGGCGCGAGGCTGAAGCTTTCTTT

J: TRBJ2-1
size: many
length: 15
D: TRBD1
V: TRBV6-5
CDR3: CASSYTGTGYNEQFF
DNA: TGTGCCAGCAGTTACACTGGGACAGGCTACAATGAGCAGTTCTTC

J: TRBJ1-2
size: many
length: 16
D: TRBD1
V: TRBV7-2
CDR3: CASSLRGGEGYYGYTF
DNA: TGTGCCAGCAGCTTAAGAGGGGGCGAGGGGTACTATGGCTACACCTTC